The 7 T cell receptor beta chains presented below share a single source sample, sequenced in a study of T cell repertoires in aging, cancer and after chemotherapy. TCR beta rearrangements were amplified from peripheral blood genomic DNA. Rearranged V-D-J TRB sequences were amplified with a mixed TRB-A/B primer pool. TCRdb processed the multiplex PCR reads anew with MiXCR; each CDR3 protein has one entry. The sample shows approximately 2,000 distinct CDR3 sequences, around a quarter of them seen only once. Source material: blood. Receptor source: a human donor with a solid tumor.

There are a few counts of this clonotype. This chain links TRBV6-1 with TRBJ1-2, with TRBD1 identical over 11 bases. The CDR3 has 15 amino acids. V lost 4 bases and J lost 7; bases outside the gene matches: 8. The germline V gene encodes CDR1 MNHNS and CDR2 SASEGT. This CDR3 reads CASSGGTGGGRGYTF. CDR3 in DNA: TGTGCCAGCAGTGGAGGGACAGGGGGAGGGCGTGGCTACACCTTC.

The gene calls are TRBV5-6 and TRBJ2-7, with 9 positions matching TRBD1. This CDR3 is 16 amino acids long. CDR1 SGHDT and CDR2 YYEEEE come from the germline V gene. With V trimmed by 4 bases and J by 1 base, 9 bases remained unmatched. The CDR3 DNA reads as TGTGCCAGCAGCCCGACCGGGACAGGGACGTCCTACGAGCAGTACTTC. The encoded protein is CASSPTGTGTSYEQYF.

The V and J genes are TRBV20-1 and TRBJ2-5; 7 bases map to TRBD2. This CDR3 spans 14 amino acids. Germline CDR1 DFQATT, CDR2 SNEGSKA (reference sequence). V was clipped by 5 bases and J by 4 bases; unmatched bases: 10. CDR3 amino acids: CSAGAGEAGETQYF. CDR3 DNA sequence: TGCAGTGCTGGGGCGGGGGAGGCGGGAGAGACCCAGTACTTC.

The V call is TRBV24-1, the J call TRBJ2-1, with 9 bases identical to TRBD1. Germline CDR1 reads KGHDR; CDR2 reads SFDVKD. CDR3 length: 15 residues. V lost 4 bases, J lost 7 bases, and 7 bases stayed unmatched. CDR3 residues: CATSDTGQGRNEQFF. CDR3 DNA sequence: TGTGCCACCAGTGACACGGGACAGGGAAGAAATGAGCAGTTCTTC.

By share, this clonotype ranks as medium-sized. The rearrangement links TRBV6-5 to TRBJ2-1; 7 bases line up with TRBD1. The ends lost 5 bases at V and 0 bases at J; junction bases unmatched: 4. CDR3 size: 15 residues. Germline V gene lookup returns CDR1 MNHEY and CDR2 SVGAGI. CDR3 amino acids: CASSRQGTSYNEQFF. CDR3 coding DNA: TGTGCCAGCAGTAGACAGGGTACCTCCTACAATGAGCAGTTCTTC.

The chain employs TRBV5-1 and TRBJ2-2; TRBD1 matches at 9 bases. The V gene's germline CDR1 is SGHRS and CDR2 YFSETQ. This CDR3 is built from 17 residues. V was clipped by 2 bases and J by 5 bases; unmatched bases: 10. The CDR3 reads CASSLSLPGTGTGELFF. For the CDR3, the DNA is TGCGCCAGCAGCTTATCCCTACCCGGGACAGGGACCGGGGAGCTGTTTTTT.

This clonotype was counted only a few times. The genes are TRBV13 and TRBJ1-3, with TRBD1 identical over 9 bases. The CDR3 totals 15 residues. V was pared by 4 bases and J by 2 bases, with 3 bases of the junction left unmatched. Germline assignment: CDR1 PRHDT and CDR2 FYEKMQ (reference sequence). This CDR3 is CASSSDRGTGNTIYF. CDR3 bases: TGTGCCAGCAGCTCAGACAGGGGGACTGGAAACACCATATATTTT.